The 5 T cell receptor beta chains below were found in one sample sequenced in a study of cytomegalovirus exposure and HLA in healthy donors (dated by TCRdb to 2017 to 2019). Receptor amplification or capture employed the immunoSEQ multiplex PCR assay. For the multiplex PCR, a mixture combining 60 forward primers for TCR Vbeta segments and 13 reverse primers for TCR Jbeta segments was used. TCRdb obtained this table from immuneACCESS and retained in-frame rearrangements with V and J assigned. These tables miss some clones; where compared with another copy, unresolved V genes account for less than half of the shortfall, and the remainder is unexplained. The sample has approximately 100,000 clones on record, around 80% of them singletons. Clones ranked in the top ten supply about a tenth of the sample. Specimen: PBMCs. All receptors derive from a young woman in good health and CMV-seropositive.

Remarks on this clone: At one of its ends the junction is not consistent with the germline gene, which may arise from a read error. The V call is TRBV28, the J call TRBJ1-4; perhaps TRBD1 as D (5 bases). The CDR3 sequence is 14 residues long. The germline CDR1 and CDR2 sequences are MDHEN and SYDVKM. CDR3 region: CASSRGGTNEKLSF. The CDR3, as DNA: TGTGCCAGCAGCCGGGGGGGAACTAATGAAAAACTGTCTTTT.

A few counts support this clone. This chain connects TRBV28 to TRBJ2-7; 9 bases map to TRBD2. The CDR3 loop spans 15 amino acids. The germline CDR1 and CDR2 sequences are MDHEN and SYDVKM. The V gene end was trimmed by 8 bases and the J gene end by 2 bases; junction bases not matched to a gene: 10. For the CDR3, the DNA is TGTGCCAGCCGAGTAGCGGGAGTAAATCCCTACGAGCAGTACTTC. Translating gives CASRVAGVNPYEQYF.

The rearrangement links TRBV9 to TRBJ1-1; 8 bases are shared with TRBD1. The CDR3 is made up of 15 amino acids. J gave up 0 bases and V 4 bases, and 5 bases lay outside the gene matches. Germline values: CDR1 SGDLS, CDR2 YYNGEE. CDR3 loop: CASSPRQGMNTEAFF. The CDR3 DNA sequence: TGTGCCAGCAGCCCCCGACAGGGGATGAACACTGAAGCTTTCTTT.

The rearrangement joins TRBV6-5 to TRBJ1-1; TRBD1 might be the D (6 bases). Trimming took 2 bases from V and 7 from J, leaving 14 bases between them. There are 14 residues in the CDR3. In germline, CDR1 is MNHEY, CDR2 SVGAGI. The CDR3 DNA reads TGTGCCAGCAGTTACATTGGGGGCTCGGGTGAAGCTTTCTTT. Translated: CASSYIGGSGEAFF.

In its sample, this clone was seen a few times. The chain combines TRBV11-2 with TRBJ2-7; D gene uncertain. The CDR3 covers 12 residues. Germline V gene lookup returns CDR1 SGHAT and CDR2 FQNNGV. Trimming took off 5 bases at V and 3 bases at J, with 8 bases between the two ends. CDR3 in amino acids: CASSTGLYEQYF. CDR3 nucleotides: TGTGCCAGCAGCACCGGTCTCTACGAGCAGTACTTC.